A single sample gave rise to the 4 T cell receptor beta chains below, sequenced in a study of blood T cell repertoires in COVID-19. TCRdb's copy holds only in-frame clones and misses some; the assay was immunoSEQ multiplex PCR. The sample has 88,000 or so clones; around 89% are singletons. The sequencing input was PBMCs or T cells enriched from blood (not recorded which). All receptors come from a woman aged 45-65 years with acute COVID-19.

V and J are TRBV15 and TRBJ1-1; tentative D call: TRBD1 (5 bases). Between the trimmed V and J ends, which lost 7 bases and 2 bases, there was a span of 11 bases. The CDR3 is 13 residues long. The germline gives CDR1 LNHNV, CDR2 YYDKDF (reference sequence). The CDR3 nucleotides are TGTGCCACCACCAAGGACATCAACACTGAAGCTTTCTTT. This codes for CATTKDINTEAFF. The entire variable domain, with the rest obtained from reference TRBV15 and TRBJ1-1, is as follows: DAMVIQNPRYQVTQFGKPVTLSCSQTLNHNVMYWYQQKSSQAPKLLFHYYDKDFNNEADTPDNFQSRRPNTSFCFLDIRSPGLGDTAMYLCATTKDINTEAFFGQGTRLTVV.

The chain recombines TRBV5-4 with TRBJ1-4; the D gene is possibly TRBD1 (5 bases). The CDR3 has 17 residues. V dropped 4 bases and J dropped 0 bases, with 16 bases sitting between them. In germline, CDR1 is SGHNT, CDR2 YYREEE (reference sequence). The CDR3 spells CASSPGGAVSTNEKLFF. For the CDR3, the DNA is TGTGCCAGCAGCCCTGGCGGGGCAGTATCAACTAATGAAAAACTGTTTTTT.

The gene calls are TRBV7-2 and TRBJ1-1, with a weak D call TRBD1 (6 bases). This CDR3 is 15 amino acids long. Trimming shortened V by 2 bases and J by 5 bases, and 15 bases separated the two germline ends. From germline, CDR1 is SGHTA and CDR2 FQGNSA. This CDR3 reads CASSLLLQGGTEAFF. The CDR3 nucleotides read TGTGCCAGCAGCTTACTTTTACAGGGTGGGACTGAAGCTTTCTTT.

Details on this clone: Germline is not matched at one junction end, which may reflect a read error. V and J are TRBV18 and TRBJ2-3; 11 bases are a match to TRBD2. Per the germline V gene, CDR1 is KGHSH and CDR2 is LQKENI. The CDR3 sequence is 15 residues long. CDR3 bases: TGTGCCAGCTCACCGTCTGAGGGACTAGCGGTCTACGGAGCTTTT. Amino acids: CASSPSEGLAVYGAF.